This T cell receptor (beta chain) was identified in a study of identifying expanded T cells in peripheral blood. Findings and caveats of the study: About 1.2 clones differed between technical replicates, versus around 15 and 19 over time.

No infections or other immune events were documented during collection. Produced via immunoSEQ multiplex PCR; TCRdb's table is partial and in-frame only. The sample yields over 90,000 clones, approximately 85% seen once. This CDR3 has 16 residues. V was clipped by 8 bases and J by 11 bases; unmatched bases: 22. Germline CDR1 SGHRS, CDR2 YFSETQ. On this clone: Antigen: not known.

The sample consisted of blood. The TCR originated in a person aged 18-70 years in good health. The rearrangement links TRBV5-1 to TRBJ1-5, with 7 bases lining up with TRBD1. CDR3 residues: CARTSRGGPPRLAQHF. As DNA, the CDR3 is TGCGCCAGGACCTCCAGAGGGGGCCCTCCGCGGCTTGCCCAGCATTTT.